This TCR beta chain came from a study of blood T cells in healthy people across ages. CDR3 length: 18 residues. Germline V gene lookup returns CDR1 DFQATT and CDR2 SNEGSKA (reference sequence). The junction had 11 bases not matched to a gene; V was cut back by 0 bases and J by 3 bases. The authors ran a second PCR of about 7 to 11 cycles using a sample-barcoded 5' primer and a J-beta primer mix. CDR3-containing paired-end reads numbered at least 3 million in each sample. TCRdb re-called the 5' RACE reads with MiXCR, one entry per CDR3 protein. The sample carries about 1.6 million distinct CDR3 sequences, roughly 32% recorded once. The sample holds a few counts of this clonotype. As yet, its antigen is unknown. Study results and limitations: Per million T cells, TCR beta diversity dropped roughly linearly as age increased.

This sequence was found in a woman in her 30s in good health. Sequenced input: blood. The chain recombines TRBV20-1 with TRBJ2-7, with TRBD2 matching over 13 bases. The CDR3 bases are TGCAGTGCTAGAGATGGGGGACTAGCGGGGCGCGAAGACTACGAGCAGTACTTC. It translates to CSARDGGLAGREDYEQYF.